Following are 29 T cell receptor beta chains from one sample sequenced in a study of blood T cell repertoires in COVID-19. Measured with immunoSEQ multiplex PCR; TCRdb has only the in-frame clones, and not every one. The data hold about 190,000 clones, with over 75% observed a single time. Input material: peripheral blood. The receptors stem from a man in his fifties or sixties with acute or convalescent COVID-19.

This chain connects TRBV6-2 or TRBV6-3 to TRBJ1-5; no clear D gene. Trimming shortened V by 6 bases and J by 4 bases, and 13 bases separated the two germline ends. Germline V gene sequence: CDR1 MNHEY, CDR2 SVGEGT. This CDR3 region has 14 residues. Here the CDR3 reads CASSQGRLNQPQHF. CDR3 DNA: TGTGCCAGCAGCCAAGGGAGATTGAATCAGCCCCAGCATTTT.

The rearrangement links TRBV11-2 to TRBJ2-7, with D tentatively TRBD1 (5 bases). V lost 3 bases and J lost 2, with 8 bases in between. This CDR3 has 13 amino acids. The germline V gene encodes CDR1 SGHAT and CDR2 FQNNGV. CDR3 sequence reads: CASSFGRAYEQYV. For the CDR3, the DNA is TGTGCCAGCAGCTTTGGCAGGGCCTACGAGCAGTACGTC.

This chain's CDR3 is CASSQQGYSGNTIYF. CDR3 bases: TGCGCCAGCAGCCAACAGGGATACTCTGGAAACACCATATATTTT. The chain joins TRBV5-1 to TRBJ1-3, with a weak D call TRBD1 (6 bases). The CDR3 runs 15 residues. The germline CDR1 and CDR2 sequences are SGHRS and YFSETQ. V dropped 4 bases and J dropped 0 bases, with 11 bases sitting between them.

The chain carries TRBV7-2 and TRBJ2-2; 8 nucleotides agree with TRBD2. The CDR3 is 16 residues long. V was pared by 2 bases and J by 3 bases, with 5 bases of the junction left unmatched. CDR1 is SGHTA and CDR2 is FQGNSA in the germline V gene. CDR3 protein: CASSLPSGRYTGELFF. The CDR3, as DNA: TGTGCCAGCAGCTTACCCAGCGGGAGATACACCGGGGAGCTGTTTTTT.

The chain links TRBV4-3 to TRBJ1-5; 8 nucleotides agree with TRBD1. CDR1 is LGHNA, CDR2 YSLEER, per germline. This CDR3 contains 15 residues. V was clipped by 0 bases and J by 8 bases; unmatched bases: 6. In DNA form, the CDR3 reads TGCGCCAGCAGCCAAGAAAGCAGGGGGCAGGAGCCCCAGCATTTT. Encoded protein: CASSQESRGQEPQHF.

V and J are TRBV6-5 and TRBJ1-5; D possibly corresponds to TRBD1 (6 bases). Germline V gene sequence: CDR1 MNHEY, CDR2 SVGAGI. The CDR3 spans 15 residues. The ends were cut back, 7 bases at V and 4 bases at J, with 17 bases in the middle. The CDR3 loop is CASTLYERGNQPQHF. For the CDR3, the DNA is TGTGCCAGCACCCTCTATGAGAGGGGGAATCAGCCCCAGCATTTT.

J is TRBJ1-3 and V is TRBV9, with D possibly TRBD1 on 5 matching bases. CDR3 length equals 14 residues. The V gene's germline CDR1 is SGDLS and CDR2 YYNGEE. Trimming took off 2 bases at V and 2 bases at J, with 8 bases between the two ends. The CDR3 reads CASSVSTAGNTIYF. The CDR3, as DNA: TGTGCCAGCAGCGTGTCGACAGCTGGAAACACCATATATTTT.

The genes are TRBV6-2 or TRBV6-3 and TRBJ1-1; 10 bases agree with TRBD1. Germline V CDR1 and CDR2: MNHEY, SVGEGT. J was trimmed by 7 bases and V by 4 bases; bases with no gene match: 15. CDR3 length: 17 residues. CDR3 region: CASSSDRQGAKVGEAFF. CDR3 in DNA: TGTGCCAGCAGTTCAGACAGACAGGGGGCGAAGGTCGGTGAAGCTTTCTTT.

The V call is TRBV12-3 or TRBV12-4, the J call TRBJ2-1; D gene uncertain. The CDR3 runs 13 residues. Between the trimmed V and J ends, which lost 6 bases and 3 bases, there was a span of 9 bases. The CDR3 region has the DNA TGTGCCAGCAGCCCCAACTTCTACAATGAGCAGTTCTTC. Translated, it gives CASSPNFYNEQFF.

This clone was recorded once. This sequence joins TRBV10-2 and TRBJ2-1; 7 nucleotides align to TRBD1. CDR1 and CDR2 (germline): WSHSY, SAAADI. CDR3 length: 14 amino acids. The V segment lost 7 bases and the J segment 8 bases; nucleotides outside the gene matches: 11. In DNA form, the CDR3 reads TGCGCCAGCACCGAACAGGGGCCCCCCTATGAGCAGTTCTTC. Encoded protein: CASTEQGPPYEQFF.

This rearrangement joins TRBV5-6 to TRBJ2-2; 11 nucleotides match TRBD2. The germline CDR1 and CDR2 sequences are SGHDT and YYEEEE. The CDR3 is 16 residues long. The V and J ends lost 1 base and 8 bases, in that order; junction bases with no gene match: 7. This chain's CDR3 is CASSLTGTSGWGELFF. The DNA for the CDR3 is TGTGCCAGCAGCTTGACCGGGACTAGCGGCTGGGGGGAGCTGTTTTTT.

This chain links TRBV10-2 with TRBJ1-6; 7 nucleotides align to TRBD1. Trimming took 5 bases from V and 7 from J; bases not matched to a gene: 5. This CDR3 is built from 14 residues. Germline CDR1 WSHSY, CDR2 SAAADI. CDR3 amino acids: CASSYRGSNSPLHF. The CDR3 DNA reads TGCGCCAGCAGTTACAGGGGTTCGAATTCACCCCTCCACTTT.

This chain connects TRBV7-9 to TRBJ1-4; TRBD1 matches 7 bases. V shed 1 base and J 3 bases; nucleotides not matched to a gene: 11. This CDR3 has 18 amino acids. The germline V gene has CDR1 SEHNR and CDR2 FQNEAQ (reference sequence). CDR3 nucleotide sequence: TGTGCCAGCAGCTTAGAAGACAGGGTTAGAGGAGCTAATGAAAAACTGTTTTTT. It translates to CASSLEDRVRGANEKLFF. Complete variable domain (other parts from reference TRBV7-9 and TRBJ1-4): DTGVSQNPRHKITKRGQNVTFRCDPISEHNRLYWYRQTLGQGPEFLTYFQNEAQLEKSRLLSDRFSAERPKGSFSTLEIQRTEQGDSAMYLCASSLEDRVRGANEKLFFGSGTQLSVL.

V and J are TRBV18 and TRBJ2-6; TRBD2 is a possible D gene (6 bases). In germline, CDR1 is KGHSH, CDR2 LQKENI. V lost 3 bases and J 0 bases, leaving 15 bases between the germline ends. CDR3 size: 18 residues. Here the CDR3 reads CASSPRAGSSSGANVLTF. CDR3 nucleotides: TGTGCCAGCTCACCGAGAGCGGGTTCGAGCTCTGGGGCCAACGTCCTGACTTTC.

The chain combines TRBV4-1 with TRBJ2-5; 9 bases are a match to TRBD2. J lost 2 bases, V lost 2 bases, and 3 bases had no gene match. CDR1 MGHRA and CDR2 YSYEKL come from the germline V gene. This CDR3 is built from 15 residues. The CDR3 region has the DNA TGCGCCAGCAGCCAATTTGCGGGAGGGCAAGAGACCCAGTACTTC. Protein: CASSQFAGGQETQYF.

The chain combines TRBV27 with TRBJ1-2, with TRBD1 identical over 9 bases. This CDR3 is built from 14 residues. V lost 3 bases to trimming and J lost 5 bases; unmatched junction nucleotides: 4. The germline CDR1 and CDR2 sequences are MNHEY and SMNVEV (reference sequence). The DNA for the CDR3 is TGTGCCAGCAGTTTGGGACAGGGTCCGTATGGCTACACCTTC. This codes for CASSLGQGPYGYTF.

The chain couples TRBV9 to TRBJ2-5; TRBD2 is a possible D gene (5 bases). Trimming removed 1 base at V and 4 bases at J, with 14 bases between. This CDR3 contains 15 residues. Germline V gives CDR1 SGDLS, CDR2 YYNGEE. In DNA, the CDR3 is TGTGCCAGCAGCGTACTGGGAGACCGCCGAGAGACCCAGTACTTC. It translates to CASSVLGDRRETQYF.

This clone was recorded a few times. The chain carries TRBV7-8 and TRBJ1-5; D is undetermined. The CDR3 contains 14 residues. The germline V gene encodes CDR1 SGHVS and CDR2 FQNEAQ. Trimming removed 4 bases at V and 7 bases at J, with 14 bases between. Written as DNA, the CDR3 is TGTGCCAGCAGCTCCGCGGGTTATTCGCAGCCCCAGCATTTT. This sequence encodes CASSSAGYSQPQHF.

This rearrangement joins TRBV9 to TRBJ2-2, with 7 bases lining up with TRBD2. The V and J ends lost 1 base and 1 base, in that order; junction bases with no gene match: 13. This CDR3 comprises 19 residues. Germline-derived CDR1 and CDR2 are SGDLS and YYNGEE. The CDR3 sequence is CASSVPLDSGGGNTGELFF. DNA of the CDR3: TGTGCCAGCAGCGTACCCCTGGATTCGGGCGGGGGGAACACCGGGGAGCTGTTTTTT.

About this clone itself: The junction departs from germline at one end; a sequencing error may be responsible. This rearrangement joins TRBV28 to TRBJ2-1; possibly TRBD1 for D (6 bases). Germline-derived CDR1 and CDR2 are MDHEN and SYDVKM. There are 11 residues in the CDR3. The CDR3: CATTGYSEQFF. CDR3 DNA sequence: TGTGCCACTACAGGGTACAGTGAGCAGTTCTTC.

V gene TRBV27 combines with J gene TRBJ2-2; TRBD2 matches at 13 bases. V trimming: 5 bases; J trimming: 3 bases; junction bases outside the gene matches: 3. Germline loops: CDR1 MNHEY, CDR2 SMNVEV (reference sequence). This CDR3 comprises 16 residues. The CDR3 region is CASSLGLAGYTGELFF. For the CDR3, the DNA is TGTGCCAGCAGTCTGGGACTAGCGGGATACACCGGGGAGCTGTTTTTT.

The chain links TRBV11-3 to TRBJ1-4, with 7 bases that match TRBD1. V lost 1 base and J lost 10; bases outside the gene matches: 12. The CDR3 spans 16 residues. Germline V lookup: CDR1 SGHNT, CDR2 YENEEA. DNA of the CDR3: TGTGCCAGCAGCTTAGGTGACTCGCGACAGGGCGGAAAACTGTTTTTT. Translating it yields CASSLGDSRQGGKLFF.

The rearrangement joins TRBV28 to TRBJ2-1; D gene uncertain. The germline V gene encodes CDR1 MDHEN and CDR2 SYDVKM. The V end lost 8 bases, the J end lost 5 bases, and 13 bases lay between the germline ends. There are 13 residues in the CDR3. This chain's CDR3 is CASGPLIDNEQFF. DNA of the CDR3: TGTGCCAGCGGTCCCTTAATAGACAATGAGCAGTTCTTC.

J is TRBJ2-1 and V is TRBV5-1; 12 bases are a match to TRBD2. This CDR3 comprises 19 residues. After removal of 4 bases from V and 3 bases from J, the junction contained 14 bases not matched to a gene. Per germline, CDR1 SGHRS and CDR2 YFSETQ. CDR3 sequence: CASSPTPNLGLAGYNEQFF. The DNA for the CDR3 is TGCGCCAGCAGCCCCACCCCCAACCTGGGACTAGCGGGCTACAATGAGCAGTTCTTC.

V and J are TRBV19 and TRBJ1-2; TRBD1 agrees at 7 bases. With V trimmed by 1 base and J by 4 bases, 3 bases remained unmatched. The CDR3 runs 14 residues. Germline V gene sequence: CDR1 LNHDA, CDR2 SQIVND (reference sequence). As DNA, the CDR3 is TGTGCCAGTAGTATAGTAGGACAGGTCTATGGCTACACCTTC. Its translation is CASSIVGQVYGYTF. Based on the CDR3 plus reference TRBV19 and TRBJ1-2, the full variable domain is DGGITQSPKYLFRKEGQNVTLSCEQNLNHDAMYWYRQDPGQGLRLIYYSQIVNDFQKGDIAEGYSVSREKKESFPLTVTSAQKNPTAFYLCASSIVGQVYGYTFGSGTRLTVV.

This sequence joins TRBV6-5 and TRBJ2-7; possible D gene TRBD1, 5 bases. This CDR3 spans 13 amino acids. V was trimmed by 6 bases and J by 2 bases, leaving 11 bases between them. The germline V gene encodes CDR1 MNHEY and CDR2 SVGAGI. CDR3 region: CASSLTETYEQYF. In DNA form, the CDR3 reads TGTGCCAGCAGCCTGACAGAGACCTACGAGCAGTACTTC.

This chain uses TRBV12-3 or TRBV12-4 with TRBJ2-1; possible D gene TRBD1, 6 bases. Trimming cost V 3 bases and J 9 bases, with 9 bases left between them. The CDR3 has 12 amino acids. DNA for the CDR3: TGTGCCAGCAGTTTTCAGGGGTTTGAGCAGTTCTTC. This codes for CASSFQGFEQFF.

The chain joins TRBV2 to TRBJ1-6; TRBD1 might be the D (5 bases). CDR1 and CDR2 from the germline V gene are SNHLY and FYNNEI. V was pared by 4 bases and J by 9 bases, with 19 bases between. The CDR3 length is 16 residues. CDR3 loop: CASSANSPGFGSPLHF. For the CDR3, the DNA is TGTGCCAGCAGTGCCAATTCGCCAGGGTTTGGTTCACCCCTCCACTTT.

The V call is TRBV5-5, the J call TRBJ2-7; 9 positions agree with TRBD1. V lost 5 bases and J lost 3; bases outside the gene matches: 9. The length of the CDR3 is 15 residues. CDR1 and CDR2 (germline): SGHKS, YYEKEE (reference sequence). The CDR3 loop is CASRERTGAGYEQYV. The CDR3 region has the DNA TGTGCCAGCAGGGAGAGGACAGGGGCGGGCTACGAGCAGTACGTC.